Given below is one T cell receptor (beta chain) in context. Its antigen is unidentified. This table comes from immunoSEQ multiplex PCR, and its TCRdb copy is limited to in-frame clones, with some not included. The repertoire consists of tens of thousands of clones, with about 86% occurring once and the leading ten covering roughly 3.5%. The sample comes from a study of a mutant IDH1 vaccine in newly diagnosed glioma. Study at large: During weeks 1, 3, 5, 7, 11, 15, 19 and 23, patients received eight vaccinations. The initiation of vaccination occurred 4-6 weeks after radiotherapy alone, or with temozolomide cycles. Patients had received radiotherapy, temozolomide, or both previously, most receiving both. Findings and caveats of the study: Changes to the top peripheral T cell clonotypes appeared unrelated to pseudoprogression.

CDR1 and CDR2 from the germline V gene are SGHNT and YYREEE (reference sequence). Trimming cost V 3 bases and J 0 bases, with 7 bases left between them. This CDR3 has 14 amino acids. Regarding time point: week 5, during vaccination. Doses of 300 ug of mutant IDH1 20-mer peptide were given with topical imiquimod. The chain uses TRBV5-4 and TRBJ1-3; no firm D call. The sequencing here drew on PBMCs, taken from a glioma patient whose treatment included an IDH1 peptide vaccine. The origin of this receptor is a man younger than 40 with glioma. DNA of the CDR3: TGTGCCAGCAGCTCGCCGAGCTCTGGAAACACCATATATTTT. Translating it yields CASSSPSSGNTIYF.